A single T cell receptor beta chain is shown here with its context. This sample is part of a study of low-dose radiotherapy and immunotherapy resistance in tumors. Study details: Patients were given intravenous nivolumab 240 mg every two weeks plus ipilimumab 1 mg/kg every six weeks. The drug cyclophosphamide was given into a vein at 200 mg/m2 every two weeks, one day before radiation and immunotherapy.

Losses at the gene ends were 6 bases for V and 6 bases for J; bases not matched to a gene: 14. Germline CDR1 SGHVS, CDR2 FQNEAQ. This CDR3 contains 15 residues. Described time point: after trial treatment. Treatment defined: LDRT plus nivolumab, ipilimumab, low-dose cyclophosphamide and aspirin (RACIN trial). Alpha- and beta-chain coverage of first-strand cDNA came from TRAV- and TRBV-specific primers. PCR amplification of the TCRs was performed with Phusion for 20 PCR cycles, and it relied on a constant-region primer together with a V-primer adapter. Using its own MiXCR run on the reads, TCRdb lists one record per CDR3 protein. This repertoire shows 95,000 to 100,000 distinct CDR3 sequences, roughly 20% found once; its top ten account for roughly 4.3%.

The source material was PBMCs, sampled after low-dose radiotherapy plus immunotherapy. This clonotype was sampled from a male donor with prostate cancer. The chain combines TRBV7-8 with TRBJ2-7, with TRBD2 matching over 7 bases. The CDR3 spells CASRQGLVVLGEQYF. The CDR3 region has the DNA TGTGCCAGCAGACAAGGACTAGTGGTCCTCGGCGAGCAGTACTTC.